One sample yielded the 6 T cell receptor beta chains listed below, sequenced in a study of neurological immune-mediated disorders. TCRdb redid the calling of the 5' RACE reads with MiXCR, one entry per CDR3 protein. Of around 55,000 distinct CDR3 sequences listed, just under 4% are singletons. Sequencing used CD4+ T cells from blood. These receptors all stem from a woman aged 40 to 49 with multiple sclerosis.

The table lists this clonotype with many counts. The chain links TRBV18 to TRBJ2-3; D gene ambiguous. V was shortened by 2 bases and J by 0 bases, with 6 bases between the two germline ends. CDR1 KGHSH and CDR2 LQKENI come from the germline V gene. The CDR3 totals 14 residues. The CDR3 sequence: CASSPYGSTDTQYF. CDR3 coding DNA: TGTGCCAGCTCACCATACGGCAGCACAGATACGCAGTATTTT.

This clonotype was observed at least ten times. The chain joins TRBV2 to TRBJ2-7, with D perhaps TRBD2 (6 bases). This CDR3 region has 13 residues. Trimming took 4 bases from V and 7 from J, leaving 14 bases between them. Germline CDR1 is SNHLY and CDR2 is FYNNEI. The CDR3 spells CASSGARAGEQYF. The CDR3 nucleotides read TGTGCCAGCAGTGGTGCCAGGGCGGGAGAGCAGTACTTC. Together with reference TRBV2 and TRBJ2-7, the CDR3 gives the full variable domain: EPEVTQTPSHQVTQMGQEVILRCVPISNHLYFYWYRQILGQKVEFLVSFYNNEISEKSEIFDDQFSVERPDGSNFTLKIRSTKLEDSAMYFCASSGARAGEQYFGPGTRLTVT.

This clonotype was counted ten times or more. CDR3 bases: TGTGCCAGCAGGCAACTGGGACAGCGGCAGTACTTC. Protein product: CASRQLGQRQYF. The chain uses TRBV12-3 or TRBV12-4 and TRBJ2-7; 7 nucleotides match TRBD1. V shed 6 bases, J shed 9 bases, and the junction held 8 bases outside the gene matches. This CDR3 region has 12 residues.

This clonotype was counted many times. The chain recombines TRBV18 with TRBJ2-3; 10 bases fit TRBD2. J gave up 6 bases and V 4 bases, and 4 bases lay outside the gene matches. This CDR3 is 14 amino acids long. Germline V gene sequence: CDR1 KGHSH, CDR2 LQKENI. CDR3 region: CASSQPGLADTQYF. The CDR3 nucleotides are TGTGCCAGCTCACAACCGGGACTAGCGGATACGCAGTATTTT.

The CDR3 loop is CASSYSHLSYNEQFF. Here the CDR3 DNA reads TGTGCCAGCAGTTACTCTCACCTCTCCTACAATGAGCAGTTCTTC. The chain is built from TRBV6-2 or TRBV6-3 and TRBJ2-1, with no clear D. This CDR3 is built from 15 residues. V gave up 0 bases and J gave up 0 bases, with 6 bases separating them. Germline assignment: CDR1 MNHEY and CDR2 SVGEGT.

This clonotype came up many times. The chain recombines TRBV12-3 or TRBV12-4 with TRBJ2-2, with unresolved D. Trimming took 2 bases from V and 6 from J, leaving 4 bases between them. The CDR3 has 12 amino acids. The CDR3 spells CASSLSPGELFF. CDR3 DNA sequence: TGTGCCAGCAGTTTATCCCCCGGGGAGCTGTTTTTT.